This T cell receptor beta chain was profiled in a study of T cells in Graves' hyperthyroidism and ophthalmopathy. RNA transcripts yielded amplified TCR beta CDR3 regions. HTBI primers drove first-round RT-PCR of the TCR CDR3. Via MiXCR, TCRdb re-called the multiplex PCR reads, giving one row per CDR3 protein. The table shows approximately 700,000 distinct CDR3 sequences, with roughly 15% occurring only once. This clonotype has just a few counts. Its target is not known. Patients aged 18 to 65 had newly diagnosed hyperthyroidism that had lasted under 2 months. Uncontrolled infection, other autoimmune disease, pregnancy and lactation each barred patients from inclusion. Study findings and constraints: Most clonotypes that expanded in the thyroid above 0.001 also showed up in blood. With a median lead of approximately 6 months before onset, the model predicted ophthalmopathy.

This receptor was identified in a man aged 18 to 30 with Graves' hyperthyroidism. The material sequenced was blood.

In DNA form, the CDR3 reads TGTGCCAGCAGCTCGGACAGGTTTGGCGAGCAGTACTTC. It codes for CASSSDRFGEQYF. V is TRBV5-6 and J is TRBJ2-7, with TRBD1 identical over 7 bases. Germline CDR1 and CDR2: SGHDT and YYEEEE. Losses at the gene ends were 3 bases for V and 6 bases for J; bases not matched to a gene: 6. The length of the CDR3 is 13 residues.